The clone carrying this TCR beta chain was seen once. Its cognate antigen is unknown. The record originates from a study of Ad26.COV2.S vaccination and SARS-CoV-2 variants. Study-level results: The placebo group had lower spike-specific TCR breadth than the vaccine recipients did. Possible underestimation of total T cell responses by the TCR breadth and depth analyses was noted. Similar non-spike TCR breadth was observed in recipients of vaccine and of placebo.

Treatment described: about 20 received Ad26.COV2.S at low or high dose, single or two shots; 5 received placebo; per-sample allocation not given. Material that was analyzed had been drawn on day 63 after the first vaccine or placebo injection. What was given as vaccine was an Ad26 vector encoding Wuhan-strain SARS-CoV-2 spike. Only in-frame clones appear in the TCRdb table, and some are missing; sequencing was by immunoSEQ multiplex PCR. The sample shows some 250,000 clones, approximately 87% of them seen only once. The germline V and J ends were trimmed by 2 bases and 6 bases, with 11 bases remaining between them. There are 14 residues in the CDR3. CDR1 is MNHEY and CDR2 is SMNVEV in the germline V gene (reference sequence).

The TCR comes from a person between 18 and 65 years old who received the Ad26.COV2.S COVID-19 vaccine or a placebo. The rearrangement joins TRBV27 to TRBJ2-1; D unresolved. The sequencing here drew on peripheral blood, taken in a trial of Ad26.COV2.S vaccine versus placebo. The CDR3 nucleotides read TGTGCCAGCAGTTTAAGGCAGGCCGGCAATGAGCAGTTCTTC. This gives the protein CASSLRQAGNEQFF.